These T cell receptor beta chains were read from a single sample in a study of T cell repertoires in cytomegalovirus infection. Using its own MiXCR run on the reads, TCRdb lists one record per CDR3 protein. Among 250,000 to 350,000 distinct CDR3 sequences listed, under 30% were seen once. The specimen was PBMCs. The receptors derive from a human donor in good health (CMV status not recorded). Some clones in this sample may be carry-over from other donors' samples. CDR3s include the opening cysteine and the closing phenylalanine or tryptophan. D genes are given only for firm matches. Some rows have no size entry. The others give once, few or many, or a class for an expanded clone.

length,J,V,size,D,CDR3,DNA
13,TRBJ2-7,TRBV11-3,-,TRBD1,CPSSPRQGYEQYF,TGTCCCAGCAGCCCTCGACAGGGCTACGAGCAGTACTTC
13,TRBJ1-1,TRBV30,-,-,CAWSVGTNTEAFF,TGTGCCTGGAGTGTCGGTACCAACACTGAAGCTTTCTTT
16,TRBJ2-1,TRBV5-6,few,TRBD1,CASSLGRTGSYNEQFF,TGTGCCAGCAGCTTGGGACGGACAGGGTCTTACAATGAGCAGTTCTTC
13,TRBJ2-7,TRBV29-1,few,-,CSVGPGHLYEQYF,TGCAGCGTTGGTCCGGGACATCTCTACGAGCAGTACTTC
12,TRBJ2-1,TRBV7-9,-,-,CASSSTRNEQFF,TGTGCCAGCAGCTCTACTAGAAATGAGCAGTTCTTC
15,TRBJ2-7,TRBV10-3,many,-,CAISDPGTADYEQYF,TGTGCCATCAGTGACCCCGGGACCGCCGACTACGAGCAGTACTTC
17,TRBJ2-1,TRBV15,-,TRBD1,CATSRGETGARLNEQFF,TGTGCCACCAGCAGAGGAGAAACAGGGGCGAGACTCAATGAGCAGTTCTTC
12,TRBJ2-3,TRBV29-1,-,-,CSFFGGPDTQYF,TGCAGCTTCTTTGGGGGGCCAGATACGCAGTATTTT
14,TRBJ1-4,TRBV7-9,-,-,CASIQAQAGEKLFF,TGTGCCAGCATCCAAGCGCAGGCCGGGGAAAAACTGTTTTTT
14,TRBJ2-7,TRBV28,-,-,CASISQGFFHEQYF,TGTGCCAGCATCTCTCAGGGGTTTTTCCACGAGCAGTACTTC
18,TRBJ1-2,TRBV12-3/TRBV12-4,many,-,CASSQRNSPSLTNYGYTF,TGTGCCAGCAGCCAAAGGAACAGCCCAAGCCTTACTAACTATGGCTACACCTTC
15,TRBJ2-3,TRBV2,few,TRBD2,CASRGRAGGGDTQYF,TGTGCCAGCAGAGGGAGAGCGGGGGGTGGTGATACGCAGTATTTT
18,TRBJ1-5,TRBV19,few,-,CASSMGRAGYSGNQPQHF,TGTGCCAGTAGTATGGGCAGGGCGGGATATAGCGGCAATCAGCCCCAGCATTTT
15,TRBJ1-5,TRBV7-2,many,-,CASSLEARGEQPQHF,TGTGCCAGCAGCCTGGAGGCCAGGGGTGAACAGCCCCAGCATTTT
15,TRBJ1-4,TRBV7-9,few,TRBD1,CASSSLTGGNEKLFF,TGTGCCAGCAGCTCCTTGACAGGGGGCAACGAAAAACTGTTTTTT
15,TRBJ2-7,TRBV7-2,many,TRBD2,CASSPGTSGGIEQYF,TGTGCCAGCAGCCCTGGGACTAGCGGGGGGATTGAGCAGTACTTC
14,TRBJ2-3,TRBV20-1,-,TRBD2,CSARRRGSSDTQYF,TGCAGTGCTAGAAGGCGCGGGAGCTCAGATACGCAGTATTTT
12,TRBJ2-7,TRBV20-1,few,-,CSSRTGPYEQYF,TGCAGTTCGAGGACCGGGCCCTACGAGCAGTACTTC
13,TRBJ1-2,TRBV2,few,TRBD1,CASRKDRGLTYTF,TGTGCCAGCAGAAAGGACAGGGGGCTGACCTACACCTTC
16,TRBJ2-1,TRBV2,-,-,CASRGDKIGDYNEQFF,TGTGCCAGCAGGGGGGATAAAATTGGGGACTACAATGAGCAGTTCTTC
15,TRBJ2-7,TRBV7-8,few,TRBD2,CASSSSGKDSYEQYF,TGTGCCAGCAGCTCCAGCGGGAAAGACTCCTACGAGCAGTACTTC
17,TRBJ2-7,TRBV6-1,few,TRBD2,CASSPAGTSGGDYEQYF,TGTGCCAGCAGCCCCGCCGGGACTAGCGGGGGGGACTACGAGCAGTACTTC
15,TRBJ2-7,TRBV28,-,TRBD2,CASSGSASGSYEQYF,TGTGCCAGCAGCGGATCGGCTAGCGGGAGCTACGAGCAGTACTTC
14,TRBJ2-7,TRBV7-2,many,-,CASSLEARAHEQYF,TGTGCCAGCAGCTTAGAGGCCAGGGCCCACGAGCAGTACTTC
16,TRBJ2-1,TRBV6-2/TRBV6-3,-,TRBD2,CASRSPGLAGALGQFF,TGTGCCAGCAGATCACCGGGACTAGCGGGCGCCCTCGGGCAGTTCTTC
14,TRBJ2-3,TRBV29-1,few,TRBD1,CSAQDRAHTDTQYF,TGCAGCGCCCAGGACAGGGCCCACACAGATACGCAGTATTTT
15,TRBJ1-1,TRBV20-1,few,-,CSARGQEGRDTEAFF,TGCAGTGCTAGAGGTCAAGAGGGTCGAGACACTGAAGCTTTCTTT
12,TRBJ2-3,TRBV7-2,many,-,CASSQLDGTQYF,TGTGCCAGCAGCCAATTGGACGGCACGCAGTATTTT
15,TRBJ1-1,TRBV6-5,-,TRBD1,CASSSPTGVRTEAFF,TGTGCCAGCAGCTCGCCCACAGGGGTTCGGACTGAAGCTTTCTTT
17,TRBJ2-7,TRBV28,-,TRBD2,CASAITSGRHQGYEQYF,TGTGCCAGCGCAATCACTAGCGGGAGACATCAGGGCTACGAGCAGTACTTC
15,TRBJ2-1,TRBV12-3/TRBV12-4,-,-,CASRFSGSSYNEQFF,TGTGCCAGCAGGTTTAGCGGAAGTTCCTACAATGAGCAGTTCTTC
13,TRBJ2-1,TRBV7-9,many,-,CASSLAEPGEQFF,TGTGCCAGCAGCTTAGCCGAACCGGGGGAGCAGTTCTTC
17,TRBJ2-5,TRBV7-7,-,TRBD2,CASSLARQRGGPETQYF,TGTGCTAGCAGCTTAGCGCGTCAGCGGGGGGGCCCAGAGACCCAGTACTTC
13,TRBJ1-2,TRBV28,-,TRBD1,CASSRDRLSGYTF,TGTGCCAGCAGCCGGGACAGACTAAGTGGCTACACCTTC
13,TRBJ2-5,TRBV28,few,-,CASNRQGQETQYF,TGTGCCAGCAATAGGCAGGGCCAAGAGACCCAGTACTTC
16,TRBJ2-2,TRBV6-4,few,TRBD2,CASSRAGVTNTGELFF,TGTGCCAGCAGTAGGGCGGGAGTCACGAACACCGGGGAGCTGTTTTTT
12,TRBJ2-5,TRBV20-1,-,-,CSANLNAETQYF,TGCAGTGCTAACCTTAATGCGGAGACCCAGTACTTC
15,TRBJ1-3,TRBV18,-,TRBD1,CASSPPEGARNTIYF,TGTGCCAGCTCACCACCGGAGGGGGCGAGAAACACCATATATTTT
14,TRBJ2-5,TRBV7-1,few,-,CASSSGTYEETQYF,TGTGCCAGCAGCTCAGGGACTTACGAAGAGACCCAGTACTTC
15,TRBJ2-5,TRBV12-3/TRBV12-4,many,TRBD2,CASTTRGGLQETQYF,TGTGCCAGCACCACCCGGGGGGGACTCCAAGAGACCCAGTACTTC
14,TRBJ2-4,TRBV5-4,-,-,CASSTEGAKNIQYF,TGTGCCAGCAGCACCGAGGGAGCCAAAAACATTCAGTACTTC
13,TRBJ1-6,TRBV29-1,-,-,CSVGPDRNSPLHF,TGCAGCGTTGGCCCTGATCGGAATTCACCCCTCCACTTT
15,TRBJ2-5,TRBV6-1,-,TRBD1,CASSGGQGATETQYF,TGTGCCAGCAGTGGGGGACAGGGGGCTACGGAGACCCAGTACTTC
16,TRBJ2-2,TRBV24-1,-,TRBD1,CATSDHRTGGYRELFF,TGTGCCACCAGTGACCACAGGACAGGGGGCTATCGGGAGCTGTTTTTT
14,TRBJ2-7,TRBV12-3/TRBV12-4,-,-,CASSLVGGLYEQYF,TGTGCCAGCAGTTTAGTGGGGGGATTATACGAGCAGTACTTC
13,TRBJ1-2,TRBV19,few,-,CASSCQGCYGYTF,TGTGCCAGTAGTTGCCAGGGGTGCTATGGCTACACCTTC
15,TRBJ2-5,TRBV18,few,-,CASSPGAEYQETQYF,TGTGCCAGCTCCCCGGGGGCGGAGTACCAAGAGACCCAGTACTTC
17,TRBJ2-7,TRBV7-6,-,-,CASSSPIGNIGSGEQYF,TGTGCCAGCAGCTCCCCTATCGGGAATATCGGGAGTGGCGAGCAGTACTTC
12,TRBJ2-7,TRBV20-1,-,-,CSAGQSSYEQYF,TGCAGTGCCGGACAGTCCTCCTACGAGCAGTACTTC
15,TRBJ2-5,TRBV28,-,TRBD1,CASSGPGQGRETQYF,TGTGCCAGCAGTGGCCCGGGACAGGGAAGAGAGACCCAGTACTTC
13,TRBJ1-2,TRBV7-2,few,-,CASSQTNPTIGDF,TGTGCCAGCAGTCAAACAAACCCGACAATTGGGGACTTC